Presented here are 28 T cell receptor beta chains from one specimen sequenced in a study of CD8+ T cells in alopecia areata. cDNA prepared by RNA extraction and subsequent reverse transcription served as the template for sequencing. Here immunoSEQ multiplex PCR was the method, and the copy in TCRdb shows in-frame clones only, minus some. The top ten clones hold more than 9.5% of a sample with about 180,000 clones, around 64% of them seen once. The sequencing here drew on CD8+ T cells sorted from blood, taken at week 0. The receptor source for this set is a human donor with alopecia areata.

The chain recombines TRBV5-1 with TRBJ2-1; 11 nucleotides agree with TRBD1. V lost 3 bases to trimming and J lost 7 bases; unmatched junction nucleotides: 6. CDR3 length: 15 residues. The germline CDR1 and CDR2 sequences are SGHRS and YFSETQ. CDR3 sequence (DNA): TGCGCCAGCAGCTCCCCGGACAGGGGGCAAAATGAGCAGTTCTTC. Its translation: CASSSPDRGQNEQFF.

The chain employs TRBV7-6 and TRBJ1-1, with TRBD1 matching 7 bases. V gave up 3 bases and J gave up 5 bases; unmatched junction bases: 9. The germline V gene has CDR1 SGHVS and CDR2 FNYEAQ. The CDR3 has 15 amino acids. Here the CDR3 reads CASSFGTEDVTEAFF. The CDR3 DNA is TGTGCCAGCAGCTTCGGGACAGAGGATGTGACTGAAGCTTTCTTT.

This chain uses TRBV7-2 with TRBJ2-7; 7 bases line up with TRBD1. Looked up from germline, CDR1 is SGHTA and CDR2 is FQGNSA. The CDR3 runs to 14 residues. V shed 5 bases, J shed 0 bases, and the junction held 4 bases outside the gene matches. The CDR3 bases are TGTGCCAGCAGCGTCCGGGACAGCTCCTACGAGCAGTACTTC. Its translation: CASSVRDSSYEQYF.

The CDR3 region has the DNA TGCGCCAGCAGCGACGTAGGGGACAGGGGCCAGCCCCAGCATTTT. This gives the protein CASSDVGDRGQPQHF. The chain has TRBV10-2 and TRBJ1-5, with TRBD1 matching 10 bases. V lost 6 bases and J lost 7; bases outside the gene matches: 9. Germline loops: CDR1 WSHSY, CDR2 SAAADI. The CDR3 runs to 15 residues.

This chain uses TRBV7-9 with TRBJ1-2, with a possible D match to TRBD1 (5 bases). This CDR3 comprises 12 residues. V lost 8 bases and J lost 2, with 9 bases in between. Germline V CDR1 and CDR2: SEHNR, FQNEAQ (reference sequence). The CDR3 coding sequence is TGTGCCAGCGTCGAGGGGAACTATGGCTACACCTTC. It is translated as CASVEGNYGYTF.

The chain joins TRBV29-1 to TRBJ1-2; D is undetermined. Trimming cost V 4 bases and J 4 bases, with 10 bases left between them. Germline V CDR1 and CDR2: SQVTM, ANQGSEA. The CDR3 is made up of 12 amino acids. CDR3 in DNA: TGCAGCGTTGTTGAGGGAGGCTATGGCTACACCTTC. Translating it yields CSVVEGGYGYTF.

This clone was detected a few times. The genes are TRBV7-9 and TRBJ2-7, with TRBD2 matching over 8 bases. The CDR3 runs to 14 residues. CDR1 is SEHNR, CDR2 FQNEAQ, per germline (reference sequence). Germline trimming cut 7 bases from V and 3 bases from J; bases unmatched to any gene: 8. CDR3 region: CASTSGGASYEQYF. The CDR3 DNA follows: TGTGCCAGCACCTCCGGGGGGGCCAGCTACGAGCAGTACTTC.

The chain couples TRBV19 to TRBJ1-1; D possibly corresponds to TRBD1 (5 bases). The CDR3 runs to 11 residues. The ends were cut back, 7 bases at V and 11 bases at J, with 14 bases in the middle. CDR1 is LNHDA and CDR2 is SQIVND in the germline V gene (reference sequence). The CDR3 sequence is CASISGMKAFF. As DNA, the CDR3 is TGTGCCAGTATTTCAGGGATGAAGGCTTTCTTT.

This clone was seen a handful of times. J is TRBJ2-2 and V is TRBV4-1, with D possibly TRBD2 on 6 matching bases. The CDR3 sequence is 13 residues long. Trimming stripped 6 bases from V and 6 bases from J, with 11 bases between. Germline CDR1 reads MGHRA; CDR2 reads YSYEKL. The CDR3, as DNA: TGCGCCAGCAGGGAGGGTTGGCCCGGGGAGCTGTTTTTT. It codes for CASREGWPGELFF.

The chain joins TRBV30 to TRBJ1-2; 8 nucleotides match TRBD1. The CDR3 sequence is 15 residues long. Germline loops: CDR1 GTSNPN, CDR2 SVGIG (reference sequence). The V segment lost 2 bases and the J segment 2 bases; nucleotides outside the gene matches: 7. CDR3: CAWSPGTGPNYGYTF. Here the CDR3 DNA reads TGTGCCTGGAGTCCCGGGACAGGCCCCAACTATGGCTACACCTTC. The whole variable domain, filled in from reference TRBV30 and TRBJ1-2, reads SQTIHQWPATLVQPVGSPLSLECTVEGTSNPNLYWYRQAAGRGLQLLFYSVGIGQISSEVPQNLSASRPQDRQFILSSKKLLLSDSGFYLCAWSPGTGPNYGYTFGSGTRLTVV.

V usage is TRBV10-3 and J usage is TRBJ2-5; no clear D gene. V lost 3 bases and J 7 bases, leaving 15 bases between the germline ends. This CDR3 is built from 14 residues. Germline values: CDR1 ENHRY, CDR2 SYGVKD. In nucleotides, the CDR3 is TGTGCCATCAGTGATGGGTCGGACGTAGGGACCCAGTACTTC. This sequence encodes CAISDGSDVGTQYF.

The rearrangement links TRBV9 to TRBJ2-1; 10 positions match TRBD1. This CDR3 contains 14 residues. Germline V gene lookup returns CDR1 SGDLS and CDR2 YYNGEE. The V segment lost 6 bases and the J segment 7 bases; nucleotides outside the gene matches: 7. CDR3 DNA: TGTGCCAGCACCGGGACAGGGGTTGGTAATGAGCAGTTCTTC. This encodes CASTGTGVGNEQFF.

The rearrangement links TRBV25-1 to TRBJ1-3; 7 bases map to TRBD1. Germline-derived CDR1 and CDR2 are MGHDK and SYGVNS. Losses at the gene ends were 3 bases for V and 4 bases for J; bases not matched to a gene: 3. The CDR3 spans 14 residues. CDR3 nucleotides: TGTGCCAGCAGTGACAGGGGGTCGGGAAACACCATATATTTT. Protein sequence: CASSDRGSGNTIYF.

The chain has TRBV2 and TRBJ1-1; TRBD1 matches at 7 bases. CDR1 and CDR2 from the germline V gene are SNHLY and FYNNEI. Germline trimming cut 8 bases from V and 4 bases from J; bases unmatched to any gene: 13. The CDR3 covers 15 residues. The CDR3 sequence: CASWGTDTPGTEAFF. The DNA for the CDR3 is TGTGCCAGCTGGGGGACAGACACCCCAGGCACTGAAGCTTTCTTT.

The chain links TRBV25-1 to TRBJ2-3; possibly TRBD2 for D (6 bases). Trimming removed 0 bases from V and 2 bases from J, with 12 bases in between. Germline loops: CDR1 MGHDK, CDR2 SYGVNS. The CDR3 has 16 residues. The CDR3 DNA is TGTGCCAGCAGTGAATATACGGAGGGACTCACAGATACGCAGTATTTT. Translating gives CASSEYTEGLTDTQYF.

The chain carries TRBV18 and TRBJ2-3, with D uncertain. V lost 1 base and J lost 1, with 6 bases in between. The length of the CDR3 is 14 residues. From germline, CDR1 is KGHSH and CDR2 LQKENI. CDR3 DNA: TGTGCCAGCTCACCACTCTACCGCACAGATACGCAGTATTTT. This encodes CASSPLYRTDTQYF.

The chain is built from TRBV5-1 and TRBJ2-5, with 13 bases identical to TRBD2. This CDR3 comprises 18 residues. V lost 3 bases and J lost 5; bases outside the gene matches: 13. Germline V lookup: CDR1 SGHRS, CDR2 YFSETQ. As DNA, the CDR3 is TGCGCCAGCAGCTCGACTAGCGGGGGGCCCAACTCGGAGGAGACCCAGTACTTC. Encoded protein: CASSSTSGGPNSEETQYF.

The table lists this clone with a few counts. V is TRBV4-1 and J is TRBJ1-1; D gene unclear. Trimming pared 3 bases from V and 5 bases from J, leaving 7 bases between. The CDR3 totals 12 residues. Germline V gives CDR1 MGHRA, CDR2 YSYEKL. CDR3 sequence: CASSHSGTEAFF. The CDR3 nucleotides are TGCGCCAGCAGCCACTCGGGGACTGAAGCTTTCTTT.

The chain has TRBV9 and TRBJ2-1; 10 positions agree with TRBD1. Germline-derived CDR1 and CDR2 are SGDLS and YYNGEE. This CDR3 has 11 amino acids. Germline trimming cut 3 bases from V and 13 bases from J; bases unmatched to any gene: 1. The CDR3 region is CASSGTGGQFF. Written as DNA, the CDR3 is TGTGCCAGCAGCGGGACAGGGGGACAGTTCTTC.

The chain employs TRBV6-5 and TRBJ2-7; D may correspond to TRBD1 or TRBD2 (5 bases each). Germline CDR1 and CDR2: MNHEY and SVGAGI. Trimming cost V 0 bases and J 2 bases, with 14 bases left between them. This CDR3 has 16 amino acids. DNA of the CDR3: TGTGCCAGCAGTTACTCGCCGAAGGGGACCACCTACGAGCAGTACTTC. Its translation is CASSYSPKGTTYEQYF.

Only a few counts were recorded for this clone. The CDR3 region has the DNA TGCAGCGCGTACGGGGGGTCCTCCTACGAGCAGTACTTC. Translated, it gives CSAYGGSSYEQYF. The chain links TRBV29-1 to TRBJ2-7, with 7 bases that match TRBD2. CDR3 length equals 13 residues. With 7 bases clipped from V and 0 bases from J, the junction kept 6 bases outside the gene matches. In germline, CDR1 is SQVTM, CDR2 ANQGSEA.

This clone was observed a single time. V usage is TRBV27 and J usage is TRBJ2-7; 9 bases map to TRBD1. Germline CDR1 reads MNHEY; CDR2 reads SMNVEV (reference sequence). V shed 2 bases and J 7 bases; nucleotides not matched to a gene: 6. The CDR3 is 14 residues long. CDR3 sequence (DNA): TGTGCCAGCAGTTTAACACAGGGGGCGAGGGAGCAGTACTTC. It codes for CASSLTQGAREQYF.

The chain links TRBV6-5 to TRBJ2-7, with D possibly being TRBD2 (6 bases). From germline, CDR1 is MNHEY and CDR2 SVGAGI. The CDR3 has 15 residues. Trimming took off 5 bases at V and 3 bases at J, with 17 bases between the two ends. Written as DNA, the CDR3 is TGTGCCAGCAGTGCGGACGGTGGAGGGCTCTACGAGCAGTACTTC. Encoded protein: CASSADGGGLYEQYF.

This clone was counted a few times. The chain recombines TRBV11-2 with TRBJ2-5; TRBD1 agrees at 7 bases. V shed 5 bases and J 3 bases; nucleotides not matched to a gene: 3. The CDR3 spans 13 residues. The germline CDR1 and CDR2 sequences are SGHAT and FQNNGV. The CDR3 protein is CASSPGQEETQYF. The CDR3 DNA sequence: TGTGCCAGCAGCCCTGGACAGGAAGAGACCCAGTACTTC.

The chain is built from TRBV7-9 and TRBJ2-7; the D is unclear. The CDR3 has 13 residues. V dropped 1 base and J dropped 6 bases, with 10 bases sitting between them. CDR1 and CDR2 from the germline V gene are SEHNR and FQNEAQ (reference sequence). CDR3 sequence (DNA): TGTGCCAGCAGCTTAGTTTCTGCTGGCGAGCAGTACTTC. It codes for CASSLVSAGEQYF.

The chain carries TRBV6-5 and TRBJ1-1, with TRBD1 as a possible D gene (5 bases). The CDR3 spans 13 residues. V was cut by 8 bases and J by 1 base, with 11 bases left in between. CDR1 is MNHEY and CDR2 is SVGAGI in the germline V gene. CDR3 sequence: CASRVGGNTEAFF. In DNA form, the CDR3 reads TGTGCCAGCCGGGTCGGGGGGAACACTGAAGCTTTCTTT.

V is TRBV5-1 and J is TRBJ1-1; 7 bases match TRBD1. The V gene's germline CDR1 is SGHRS and CDR2 YFSETQ. Losses at the gene ends were 1 base for V and 0 bases for J; bases not matched to a gene: 6. This CDR3 region has 16 residues. CDR3 nucleotide sequence: TGCGCCAGCAGCTTGAGAGGCAGGGGGGTGAACACTGAAGCTTTCTTT. Translating it yields CASSLRGRGVNTEAFF.

The V call is TRBV7-9, the J call TRBJ1-2; 9 positions match TRBD1. This CDR3 is 16 amino acids long. From germline, CDR1 is SEHNR and CDR2 FQNEAQ (reference sequence). V shed 7 bases, J shed 3 bases, and the junction held 12 bases outside the gene matches. The CDR3, as DNA: TGTGCCAGCAAATCCGAAGACAGGGGGAGGGACTATGGCTACACCTTC. This sequence encodes CASKSEDRGRDYGYTF.